What follows are 21 T cell receptor beta chains derived from one specimen sequenced in a study of T-cell reconstitution after alpha-beta-depleted transplantation in children listed by TCRdb under 2016. Receptor libraries were prepared by PCR. TCRdb records Illumina HiSeq 2500 as the sequencer. TCR libraries were prepared with molecular barcoding, using unique molecular identifiers to normalize TCRbeta repertoire quantification. Using fastp trimming at Q25 and MiXCR clonotype assembly, TCRdb reanalyzed the public sequencing data and kept in-frame beta chains. Under each unique CDR3 protein, matching rows form one entry showing the most common genes and DNA. The sample contains just under 550,000 distinct CDR3 sequences, around 20% of them found a single time. In total, the top ten clones hold approximately 3% of the sample. Sequences were derived from PBMCs from the stem cell graft donor, sampled from the stem cell graft. All receptors derive from a human donor who donated a stem cell graft to a child with acute lymphoblastic leukemia.

The chain employs TRBV5-1 and TRBJ2-4, with D maybe TRBD1 (5 bases). Germline CDR1 SGHRS, CDR2 YFSETQ. V was pared by 4 bases and J by 1 base, with 18 bases between. This CDR3 has 17 amino acids. CDR3 protein: CASSISEGVKAKNIQYF. CDR3 bases: TGCGCCAGCAGCATCTCGGAAGGGGTTAAGGCCAAAAACATTCAGTACTTC.

The sample holds a few counts of this clonotype. The chain recombines TRBV6-5 with TRBJ2-1; either TRBD1 or TRBD2 may supply D (5 bases each). V was shortened by 0 bases and J by 5 bases, with 17 bases between the two germline ends. Germline V gene lookup returns CDR1 MNHEY and CDR2 SVGAGI. The CDR3 has 17 amino acids. CDR3 bases: TGTGCCAGCAGTTACTCCCGGCCCGGGGCCCCAAACAATGAGCAGTTCTTC. As protein: CASSYSRPGAPNNEQFF.

V and J are TRBV5-1 and TRBJ2-7, with TRBD2 matching 8 bases. The length of the CDR3 is 18 residues. Germline assignment: CDR1 SGHRS and CDR2 YFSETQ. Trimming removed 0 bases from V and 2 bases from J; junction bases left unmatched: 13. The CDR3 nucleotides are TGCGCCAGCAGCTTGGGTCGGGGGGGAGGAAGAGGGGCCTACGAGCAGTACTTC. This gives the protein CASSLGRGGGRGAYEQYF. Full variable domain (outside the CDR3, taken from reference TRBV5-1 and TRBJ2-7): KAGVTQTPRYLIKTRGQQVTLSCSPISGHRSVSWYQQTPGQGLQFLFEYFSETQRNKGNFPGRFSGRQFSNSRSEMNVSTLELGDSALYLCASSLGRGGGRGAYEQYFGPGTRLTVT.

The CDR3 coding sequence is TGCAGTGCCAGCAGGGCAGGGGCTCAGCCCCAGCATTTT. Translating it yields CSASRAGAQPQHF. The chain is built from TRBV20-1 and TRBJ1-5; D might be TRBD1 (6 bases). The CDR3 has 13 residues. Per germline, CDR1 DFQATT and CDR2 SNEGSKA (reference sequence). V lost 6 bases and J lost 6, with 15 bases in between.

The J gene is TRBJ2-7, the V gene TRBV12-3 or TRBV12-4; TRBD2 aligns across 9 bases. The V and J ends lost 6 bases and 5 bases, in that order; junction bases with no gene match: 17. This CDR3 has 17 residues. The CDR3 loop is CASRGGAGGTSPHEQYF. CDR3 nucleotide sequence: TGTGCCAGCAGGGGGGGCGCGGGAGGGACCTCCCCGCACGAGCAGTACTTC.

This rearrangement joins TRBV9 to TRBJ2-7; D is uncertain. The V end was cut by 0 bases, the J end by 2 bases, with 12 bases between. Per germline, CDR1 SGDLS and CDR2 YYNGEE. There are 15 residues in the CDR3. The CDR3 here is CASSVGVGRAYEQYF. In DNA, the CDR3 is TGTGCCAGCAGCGTAGGCGTGGGAAGAGCCTACGAGCAGTACTTC.

This clonotype was counted a few times. The chain recombines TRBV7-9 with TRBJ2-7; 11 bases match TRBD2. CDR3 length: 16 residues. Unmatched junction bases numbered 11, after V lost 5 bases and J lost 5 bases. The germline V gene has CDR1 SEHNR and CDR2 FQNEAQ (reference sequence). CDR3 sequence reads: CASSPLAGGPGNEQYF. In DNA, the CDR3 is TGTGCCAGCAGCCCGTTAGCGGGAGGGCCGGGGAACGAGCAGTACTTC.

The chain is built from TRBV7-6 and TRBJ1-2; TRBD1 aligns across 7 bases. The CDR3 loop spans 13 amino acids. The germline CDR1 and CDR2 sequences are SGHVS and FNYEAQ. The trim removed 1 base at V and 8 bases at J, leaving 4 bases unmatched. CDR3: CASSLDRGSGYTF. CDR3 sequence (DNA): TGTGCCAGCAGCTTAGACAGGGGCAGCGGCTACACCTTC. Supplemented by reference TRBV7-6 and TRBJ1-2, the full variable domain reads GAGVSQSPRYKVTKRGQDVALRCDPISGHVSLYWYRQALGQGPEFLTYFNYEAQQDKSGLPNDRFSAERPEGSISTLTIQRTEQRDSAMYRCASSLDRGSGYTFGSGTRLTVV.

J is TRBJ1-2 and V is TRBV6-5; D perhaps matches TRBD1 (5 bases). Germline loops: CDR1 MNHEY, CDR2 SVGAGI. V lost 0 bases and J lost 6, with 17 bases in between. The CDR3 spans 16 residues. CDR3: CASSYSLGASMDGYTF. The DNA of the CDR3 is TGTGCCAGCAGTTACTCGTTAGGGGCGTCCATGGATGGCTACACCTTC.

The gene calls are TRBV2 and TRBJ2-6; D gene uncertain. The CDR3 runs 15 residues. The V gene's germline CDR1 is SNHLY and CDR2 FYNNEI. With 5 bases removed from V and 0 bases from J, the gap between germline ends came to 8 bases. CDR3 sequence reads: CASSSQNSGANVLTF. The CDR3, as DNA: TGTGCCAGCAGTTCACAGAACTCTGGGGCCAACGTCCTGACTTTC.

V is TRBV20-1 and J is TRBJ1-5; D is ambiguous. The V end lost 1 base, the J end lost 1 base, and 14 bases lay between the germline ends. Germline V gene lookup returns CDR1 DFQATT and CDR2 SNEGSKA (reference sequence). The CDR3 runs to 16 residues. For the CDR3, the DNA is TGCAGTGCTAGAGGGTACGAGGTCGGCAGCAATCAGCCCCAGCATTTT. It codes for CSARGYEVGSNQPQHF.

This chain joins TRBV7-8 and TRBJ2-2, with D possibly being TRBD2 (6 bases). Trimming shortened V by 4 bases and J by 4 bases, and 13 bases separated the two germline ends. The CDR3 extends over 15 amino acids. CDR1 is SGHVS and CDR2 is FQNEAQ in the germline V gene. The CDR3 reads CASSSPRETTGELFF. As DNA, the CDR3 is TGTGCCAGCAGCTCCCCACGGGAGACCACCGGGGAGCTGTTTTTT.

This chain uses TRBV9 with TRBJ2-1, with TRBD2 matching over 8 bases. After removal of 1 base from V and 0 bases from J, the junction contained 6 bases not matched to a gene. The CDR3 has 17 residues. Germline CDR1 and CDR2: SGDLS and YYNGEE. The CDR3 DNA reads as TGTGCCAGCAGCGTAAAGTCGGCGGGAGGCTCCTACAATGAGCAGTTCTTC. Translating it yields CASSVKSAGGSYNEQFF.

This clonotype was seen only a few times. V and J are TRBV6-1 and TRBJ1-5; no clear D gene. Germline V gene lookup returns CDR1 MNHNS and CDR2 SASEGT. This CDR3 contains 15 residues. The germline V and J ends were trimmed by 7 bases and 3 bases, with 16 bases remaining between them. CDR3 amino acids: CASTKEGLSNQPQHF. Written as DNA, the CDR3 is TGTGCCAGCACCAAGGAAGGCCTTTCCAATCAGCCCCAGCATTTT.

A single count supports this clonotype. This chain joins TRBV18 and TRBJ1-3, with D uncertain. Germline V gene lookup returns CDR1 KGHSH and CDR2 LQKENI. V lost 6 bases, J lost 7 bases, and 19 bases lay in between. The CDR3 runs to 15 residues. DNA of the CDR3: TGTGCCAGCTCTCTCGACGTAAGGAAGAGGAACACCATATATTTT. Its translation: CASSLDVRKRNTIYF.

A few counts support this clonotype. The chain has TRBV6-1 and TRBJ1-2, with 11 positions matching TRBD1. The CDR3 has 16 amino acids. Germline CDR1 reads MNHNS; CDR2 reads SASEGT. Unmatched junction bases numbered 5, after V lost 2 bases and J lost 3 bases. The CDR3 region has the DNA TGTGCCAGCAGTGAATTTCGGGGACAGGGGGACTATGGCTACACCTTC. It specifies CASSEFRGQGDYGYTF.

This clonotype was picked up a small number of times. The chain couples TRBV5-1 to TRBJ2-1; 7 nucleotides agree with TRBD2. The germline V gene has CDR1 SGHRS and CDR2 YFSETQ. After removal of 5 bases from V and 8 bases from J, the junction contained 10 bases not matched to a gene. The CDR3 is made up of 14 amino acids. The CDR3 nucleotides are TGCGCCAGCAGTCCCGGGGAGGGCTGGGATGAGCAGTTCTTC. Amino acid sequence: CASSPGEGWDEQFF.

This chain connects TRBV19 to TRBJ2-7; D is unclear. Germline V CDR1 and CDR2: LNHDA, SQIVND (reference sequence). The V end was cut by 3 bases, the J end by 1 base, with 7 bases between. The CDR3 runs 13 residues. Here the CDR3 reads CASSIRVSYEQYF. CDR3 coding DNA: TGTGCCAGTAGTATTAGGGTATCCTACGAGCAGTACTTC.

V gene TRBV4-1 combines with J gene TRBJ2-5; D is tentatively TRBD1 or TRBD2 (5 bases each). The CDR3 covers 17 residues. V shed 5 bases and J shed 4 bases, with 23 bases lying between them. Germline CDR1 MGHRA, CDR2 YSYEKL. CDR3 region: CASSSPRPGPKIETQYF. The CDR3 nucleotides are TGCGCCAGCAGCTCCCCGCGCCCGGGACCTAAGATAGAGACCCAGTACTTC.

This clonotype was counted at least ten times. The chain combines TRBV5-1 with TRBJ2-1, with TRBD1 as a possible D gene (5 bases). Trimming took 0 bases from V and 8 from J, leaving 6 bases between them. CDR3 size: 12 residues. CDR1 SGHRS and CDR2 YFSETQ come from the germline V gene. DNA of the CDR3: TGCGCCAGCAGCTTGGCCAGGGATGAGCAGTTCTTC. Residues: CASSLARDEQFF. The whole variable domain, filled in from reference TRBV5-1 and TRBJ2-1, reads KAGVTQTPRYLIKTRGQQVTLSCSPISGHRSVSWYQQTPGQGLQFLFEYFSETQRNKGNFPGRFSGRQFSNSRSEMNVSTLELGDSALYLCASSLARDEQFFGPGTRLTVL.

This clonotype turned up a few times. The V and J genes are TRBV7-9 and TRBJ2-4, with 7 bases aligning to TRBD2. Germline CDR1 reads SEHNR; CDR2 reads FQNEAQ (reference sequence). CDR3 length: 17 amino acids. J gave up 1 base and V 0 bases, and 6 bases lay outside the gene matches. As DNA, the CDR3 is TGTGCCAGCAGCTTAGCACCGACTAGCTTGGCCAAAAACATTCAGTACTTC. As protein: CASSLAPTSLAKNIQYF. Supplemented by reference TRBV7-9 and TRBJ2-4, the full variable domain reads DTGVSQNPRHKITKRGQNVTFRCDPISEHNRLYWYRQTLGQGPEFLTYFQNEAQLEKSRLLSDRFSAERPKGSFSTLEIQRTEQGDSAMYLCASSLAPTSLAKNIQYFGAGTRLSVL.